The 28 T cell receptor beta chains given below trace back to one sample, sequenced in a study of control samples from healthy donors and cancer patients. Generated by immunoSEQ multiplex PCR, the TCRdb table keeps only in-frame clones and is missing some. This repertoire shows roughly 38,000 clones, roughly 85% found once; its top ten account for approximately 50%. Sequencing was carried out using blood. Source of these receptors: a man aged 55 to 70 in good health.

The chain couples TRBV28 to TRBJ2-7; perhaps TRBD1 as D (6 bases). The CDR3 is made up of 12 amino acids. V lost 3 bases and J lost 9, with 12 bases in between. The germline V gene has CDR1 MDHEN and CDR2 SYDVKM. The CDR3 DNA reads as TGTGCCAGCAGTTTGGGGCAGGGGCGGCAGTACTTC. It encodes CASSLGQGRQYF.

The chain is built from TRBV5-8 and TRBJ1-6, with D unclear. This CDR3 is 13 amino acids long. From germline, CDR1 is SGHTS and CDR2 YDEGEE. V lost 0 bases to trimming and J lost 10 bases, with 8 bases between them. Here the CDR3 reads CASSLGWVSPLHF. In DNA, the CDR3 is TGTGCCAGCAGCTTGGGTTGGGTATCACCCCTCCACTTT. Full variable domain (outside the CDR3, taken from reference TRBV5-8 and TRBJ1-6): EAGVTQSPTHLIKTRGQQATLRCSPISGHTSVYWYQQALGLGLQFLLWYDEGEERNRGNFPPRFSGRQFPNYSSELNVNALELEDSALYLCASSLGWVSPLHFGNGTRLTVT.

The rearrangement links TRBV5-1 to TRBJ2-3; 9 bases map to TRBD1. CDR1 and CDR2 from the germline V gene are SGHRS and YFSETQ. The CDR3 is 14 residues long. The V and J ends lost 4 bases and 4 bases, in that order; junction bases with no gene match: 4. In DNA, the CDR3 is TGCGCCAGCAGCCATAGACAGGGGGCAGATACGCAGTATTTT. It yields the protein CASSHRQGADTQYF. Using reference TRBV5-1 and TRBJ2-3 for the parts outside the CDR3, the full variable domain is KAGVTQTPRYLIKTRGQQVTLSCSPISGHRSVSWYQQTPGQGLQFLFEYFSETQRNKGNFPGRFSGRQFSNSRSEMNVSTLELGDSALYLCASSHRQGADTQYFGPGTRLTVL.

The chain joins TRBV6-5 to TRBJ2-3; D uncertain. Trimming took off 6 bases at V and 0 bases at J, with 7 bases between the two ends. The CDR3 is 13 amino acids. Germline assignment: CDR1 MNHEY and CDR2 SVGAGI. CDR3 bases: TGTGCCAGCAGGGGGTCTAGCACAGATACGCAGTATTTT. It codes for CASRGSSTDTQYF.

This chain links TRBV5-4 with TRBJ2-7; D is ambiguous. The J call is doubtful: the DNA matches TRBJ2-5 better. Per germline, CDR1 SGHNT and CDR2 YYREEE (reference sequence). This CDR3 region has 15 residues. The CDR3 protein is CASSHRSGHQETQYF. The CDR3 DNA is TGTGCCAGCAGCCATCGCTCCGGACACCAAGAGACCCAGTACTTC.

This clone was seen repeatedly, ten times or more. The chain uses TRBV5-1 and TRBJ1-1, with 7 bases identical to TRBD1. The CDR3 has 16 amino acids. Looked up from germline, CDR1 is SGHRS and CDR2 is YFSETQ. V was pared by 3 bases and J by 8 bases, with 16 bases of the junction left unmatched. CDR3 nucleotide sequence: TGCGCCAGCAGCTCGGGAAGGACAGGTGGTTTCTTAGAAGCTTTCTTT. This sequence encodes CASSSGRTGGFLEAFF.

J is TRBJ1-1 and V is TRBV5-4; D is unclear. Trimming cost V 3 bases and J 1 base, with 13 bases left between them. The CDR3 is 15 residues long. CDR1 SGHNT and CDR2 YYREEE come from the germline V gene (reference sequence). CDR3 sequence: CASSSISSWNTEAFF. CDR3 in DNA: TGTGCCAGCAGCTCCATCTCTTCCTGGAACACTGAAGCTTTCTTT.

CDR3 loop: CASSLSTRNNEQFF. CDR3 DNA: TGTGCCAGCAGCTTATCTACGAGGAACAATGAGCAGTTCTTC. This sequence joins TRBV7-9 and TRBJ2-1; D remains ambiguous. The CDR3 extends over 14 amino acids. Looked up from germline, CDR1 is SEHNR and CDR2 is FQNEAQ (reference sequence). Trimming left V 2 bases short and J 5 bases short, with 10 bases between.

The chain couples TRBV5-6 to TRBJ1-5; D is unresolved. Germline-derived CDR1 and CDR2 are SGHDT and YYEEEE. V gave up 1 base and J gave up 1 base, with 6 bases separating them. The CDR3 covers 14 residues. In nucleotides, the CDR3 is TGTGCCAGCAGCTTGTGGGTAAGCAATCAGCCCCAGCATTTT. Its protein product is CASSLWVSNQPQHF.

Within the sample, this clone is medium-sized (0.01 to 0.1%). The rearrangement links TRBV7-2 to TRBJ2-1; 8 bases align to TRBD2. The CDR3 runs to 15 residues. Trimming cost V 1 base and J 6 bases; bases outside gene matches: 5. Per the germline V gene, CDR1 is SGHTA and CDR2 is FQGNSA. The chain's CDR3 is CASSLVTSGLNEQFF. The CDR3 DNA sequence: TGTGCCAGCAGCTTAGTCACTAGCGGACTCAATGAGCAGTTCTTC.

Notes on this clone: The identical CDR3 is also encoded by other nucleotide sequences in the sample. The chain carries TRBV7-9 and TRBJ2-7; D gene uncertain. Per germline, CDR1 SEHNR and CDR2 FQNEAQ (reference sequence). CDR3 size: 13 residues. Trimming shortened V by 1 base and J by 4 bases, and 8 bases separated the two germline ends. CDR3 nucleotides: TGTGCCAGCAGCTTAGTGTGGAGTTACGAGCAGTACTTC. It translates to CASSLVWSYEQYF.

The chain employs TRBV6-5 and TRBJ2-1, with 11 nucleotides matching TRBD2. CDR3 length equals 16 residues. Looked up from germline, CDR1 is MNHEY and CDR2 is SVGAGI. V dropped 2 bases and J dropped 6; count of bases not matched to a gene: 6. The CDR3 DNA reads TGTGCCAGCAGTTACGATAGCGGGAGGGCCGTCAATGAGCAGTTCTTC. Its translation is CASSYDSGRAVNEQFF.

This chain connects TRBV28 to TRBJ2-3; TRBD2 is a possible D gene (6 bases). The length of the CDR3 is 16 residues. The germline V gene has CDR1 MDHEN and CDR2 SYDVKM. Trimming pared 2 bases from V and 1 base from J, leaving 13 bases between. CDR3 sequence: CASSLIPGVGTDTQYF. The CDR3 region has the DNA TGTGCCAGCAGTTTAATCCCGGGAGTGGGCACAGATACGCAGTATTTT. Supplemented by reference TRBV28 and TRBJ2-3, the full variable domain reads DVKVTQSSRYLVKRTGEKVFLECVQDMDHENMFWYRQDPGLGLRLIYFSYDVKMKEKGDIPEGYSVSREKKERFSLILESASTNQTSMYLCASSLIPGVGTDTQYFGPGTRLTVL.

V gene TRBV4-2 combines with J gene TRBJ2-3; 7 positions match TRBD1. Germline V gene lookup returns CDR1 LGHNA and CDR2 YNFKEQ. The V and J ends lost 3 bases and 4 bases, in that order; junction bases with no gene match: 4. This CDR3 contains 14 residues. CDR3 protein: CASSHRQGPDTQYF. CDR3 nucleotides: TGTGCCAGCAGCCATAGACAGGGACCAGATACGCAGTATTTT.

The genes are TRBV11-2 and TRBJ1-6; maybe TRBD1 (5 bases). Trimming removed 1 base from V and 7 bases from J, with 14 bases in between. The CDR3 extends over 16 amino acids. Per germline, CDR1 SGHAT and CDR2 FQNNGV. The CDR3 sequence: CASSLGAGRWNSPLHF. CDR3 in DNA: TGTGCCAGCAGCTTAGGAGCGGGACGCTGGAATTCACCCCTCCACTTT.

A single count supports this clone. The V gene is TRBV30, the J gene TRBJ1-5, with D possibly matching TRBD1 (5 bases). In germline, CDR1 is GTSNPN, CDR2 SVGIG (reference sequence). The V and J ends lost 5 bases and 1 base respectively, with 12 bases between them. The CDR3 runs to 14 residues. CDR3 in DNA: TGTGCCTGGGGTGGATGGGGGAGCAATCAGCCCCAGCATTTT. Translated, it gives CAWGGWGSNQPQHF.

The V and J genes are TRBV7-2 and TRBJ1-1; D is unresolved. The germline V gene encodes CDR1 SGHTA and CDR2 FQGNSA. The CDR3 has 13 amino acids. Trimming took off 5 bases at V and 5 bases at J, with 12 bases between the two ends. The CDR3 DNA sequence: TGTGCCAGCAGCGAGAGGCCAATTACTGAAGCTTTCTTT. It specifies CASSERPITEAFF.

This rearrangement joins TRBV7-9 to TRBJ1-2; TRBD1 agrees at 7 bases. J was trimmed by 8 bases and V by 5 bases; bases with no gene match: 8. Germline V gene sequence: CDR1 SEHNR, CDR2 FQNEAQ (reference sequence). This CDR3 is 13 amino acids long. The CDR3 here is CASSVTGDGGYTF. CDR3 sequence (DNA): TGTGCCAGCAGCGTAACAGGGGACGGCGGCTACACCTTC.

This rearrangement joins TRBV7-6 to TRBJ2-7; the match to TRBD1 covers 7 bases. The germline V gene encodes CDR1 SGHVS and CDR2 FNYEAQ. V was pared by 5 bases and J by 3 bases, with 10 bases of the junction left unmatched. CDR3 length: 15 residues. The CDR3 DNA is TGTGCCAGCAGCCCGCGGACAGGTGCTGACTACGAGCAGTACTTC. It specifies CASSPRTGADYEQYF.

The genes are TRBV30 and TRBJ1-1, with 12 bases identical to TRBD1. CDR1 and CDR2 from the germline V gene are GTSNPN and SVGIG (reference sequence). V was clipped by 8 bases and J by 3 bases; unmatched bases: 7. The CDR3 extends over 14 amino acids. The CDR3 sequence: CAQGQGALDTEAFF. The CDR3 DNA reads as TGTGCCCAGGGACAGGGGGCGTTGGACACTGAAGCTTTCTTT.

V is TRBV6-5 and J is TRBJ2-3; 8 nucleotides align to TRBD1. This CDR3 has 14 amino acids. The germline gives CDR1 MNHEY, CDR2 SVGAGI. The V segment lost 4 bases and the J segment 6 bases; nucleotides outside the gene matches: 6. The CDR3 region is CASSFTGGDDTQYF. CDR3 DNA: TGTGCCAGCAGTTTTACAGGGGGTGACGATACGCAGTATTTT.

V usage is TRBV9 and J usage is TRBJ1-4, with D uncertain. The CDR3 loop spans 16 amino acids. CDR1 SGDLS and CDR2 YYNGEE come from the germline V gene. V dropped 2 bases and J dropped 2 bases, with 13 bases sitting between them. The CDR3 protein is CASSVRADATNEKLFF. CDR3 DNA sequence: TGTGCCAGCAGCGTGAGGGCAGACGCGACTAATGAAAAACTGTTTTTT.

This rearrangement joins TRBV4-3 to TRBJ2-1, with 10 bases fitting TRBD2. CDR3 size: 18 residues. Per the germline V gene, CDR1 is LGHNA and CDR2 is YSLEER. Losses at the gene ends were 0 bases for V and 7 bases for J; bases not matched to a gene: 12. The CDR3 coding sequence is TGCGCCAGCAGCCAAGATATGGGGCCTAGCGGGGGCGGGAATGAGCAGTTCTTC. It codes for CASSQDMGPSGGGNEQFF.

V gene TRBV19 combines with J gene TRBJ1-4; D remains unclear. Trimming pared 6 bases from V and 1 base from J, leaving 18 bases between. Germline CDR1 is LNHDA and CDR2 is SQIVND (reference sequence). The CDR3 sequence is 17 residues long. The CDR3 spells CASSYTERRRTNEKLFF. CDR3 DNA: TGTGCCAGTAGCTATACGGAAAGGAGGCGAACTAATGAAAAACTGTTTTTT.

This clone has more than one count but fewer than ten. This sequence joins TRBV7-2 and TRBJ2-7; perhaps D is TRBD1 or TRBD2 (6 bases each). CDR1 is SGHTA and CDR2 is FQGNSA in the germline V gene. Trimming took 5 bases from V and 2 from J, leaving 22 bases between them. The CDR3 loop spans 17 amino acids. CDR3 amino acids: CASSPGVWGAGAYEQYF. The CDR3 DNA reads as TGTGCCAGCAGCCCTGGGGTGTGGGGGGCTGGGGCCTACGAGCAGTACTTC.

The J gene is TRBJ1-1, the V gene TRBV7-2; D gene uncertain. CDR1 SGHTA and CDR2 FQGNSA come from the germline V gene. The CDR3 is 12 amino acids. Trimming shortened V by 1 base and J by 10 bases, and 10 bases separated the two germline ends. CDR3 loop: CASSLVGSRAFF. CDR3 in DNA: TGTGCCAGCAGCTTAGTAGGGAGCAGAGCTTTCTTT.

The rearrangement joins TRBV30 to TRBJ1-1, with D unclear. The V end lost 7 bases, the J end lost 0 bases, and 18 bases lay between the germline ends. CDR1 is GTSNPN, CDR2 SVGIG, per germline (reference sequence). The CDR3 spans 15 residues. The CDR3 DNA is TGTGCCTTGAGGAGTAAAACTGCCATGAACACTGAAGCTTTCTTT. Translation: CALRSKTAMNTEAFF.

The V call is TRBV28, the J call TRBJ1-2, with D tentatively TRBD1 (6 bases). Per germline, CDR1 MDHEN and CDR2 SYDVKM. Trimming stripped 2 bases from V and 5 bases from J, with 15 bases between. The CDR3 sequence is 15 residues long. CDR3 nucleotide sequence: TGTGCCAGCAGTTTAGGGGGCACCGGGCGGTATGGCTACACCTTC. Its translation is CASSLGGTGRYGYTF.